This section outlines one T cell receptor (beta chain) sequence together with its context. The sample is drawn from a study of CXCR3-negative and CXCR3-positive naive CD8 T cells. Germline V gene lookup returns CDR1 MDHEN and CDR2 SYDVKM. CDR3 size: 13 residues. All CD8+ T cell subsets were sorted in triplicate at fewer than 350,000 cells each. TRB cDNA was prepared as libraries by UMI-labeled 5' RACE. TCRdb reanalyzed the 5' RACE reads, giving one entry per CDR3 protein sequence and no DNA. This repertoire comprises about 62,000 distinct CDR3 sequences; its ten largest clones make up about 4.5%. This TCR was recovered from a human donor in good health. Some clones in this sample may be carry-over from other donors' samples. Sequenced: naive CXCR3- CD8+ T cells from blood. As to subset: CD45RO-CCR7+CD27+CD95- naive CD8+ T cells lacking CXCR3 (TNR3-). The chain has TRBV28 and TRBJ2-5; the TRBD1 assignment by TCRdb is unverifiable without DNA. CDR3 in amino acids: CASTGVVQETQYF.